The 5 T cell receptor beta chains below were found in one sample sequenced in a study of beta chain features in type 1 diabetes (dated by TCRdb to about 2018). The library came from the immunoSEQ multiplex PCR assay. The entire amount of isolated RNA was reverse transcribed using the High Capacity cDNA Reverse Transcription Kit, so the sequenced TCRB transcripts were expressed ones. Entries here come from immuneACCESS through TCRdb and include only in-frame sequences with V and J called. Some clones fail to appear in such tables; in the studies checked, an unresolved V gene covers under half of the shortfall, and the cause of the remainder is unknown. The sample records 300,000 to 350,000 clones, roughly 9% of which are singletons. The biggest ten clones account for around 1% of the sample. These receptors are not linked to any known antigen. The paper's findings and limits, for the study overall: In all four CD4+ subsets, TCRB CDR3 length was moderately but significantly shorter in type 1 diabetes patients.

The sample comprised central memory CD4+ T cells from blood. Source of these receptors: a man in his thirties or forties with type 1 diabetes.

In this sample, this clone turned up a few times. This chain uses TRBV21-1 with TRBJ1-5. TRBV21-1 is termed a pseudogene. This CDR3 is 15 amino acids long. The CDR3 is CASSKLRVDDQPQHF. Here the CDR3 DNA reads TGTGCCAGCAGCAAATTAAGGGTGGACGATCAGCCCCAGCATTTT.

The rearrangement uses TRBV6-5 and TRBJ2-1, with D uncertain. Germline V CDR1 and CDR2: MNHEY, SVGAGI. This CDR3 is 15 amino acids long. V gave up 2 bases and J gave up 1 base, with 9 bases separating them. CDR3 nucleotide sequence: TGTGCCAGCAGTTACCGGGCCTTTTCCTACAATGAGCAGTTCTTC. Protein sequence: CASSYRAFSYNEQFF.

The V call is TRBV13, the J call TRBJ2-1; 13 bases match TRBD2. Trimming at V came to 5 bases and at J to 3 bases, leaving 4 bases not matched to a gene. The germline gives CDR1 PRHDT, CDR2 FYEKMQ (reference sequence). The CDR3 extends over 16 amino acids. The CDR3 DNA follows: TGTGCCAGCAGCCGAGGGACTAGCGGGGTCTACAATGAGCAGTTCTTC. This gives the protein CASSRGTSGVYNEQFF.

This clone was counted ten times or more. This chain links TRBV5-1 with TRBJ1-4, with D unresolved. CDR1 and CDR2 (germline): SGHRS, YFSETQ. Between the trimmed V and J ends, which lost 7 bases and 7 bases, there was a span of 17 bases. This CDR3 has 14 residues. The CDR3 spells CASGSADAGEKLFF. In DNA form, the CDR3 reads TGCGCCAGCGGATCGGCGGATGCAGGTGAAAAACTGTTTTTT.

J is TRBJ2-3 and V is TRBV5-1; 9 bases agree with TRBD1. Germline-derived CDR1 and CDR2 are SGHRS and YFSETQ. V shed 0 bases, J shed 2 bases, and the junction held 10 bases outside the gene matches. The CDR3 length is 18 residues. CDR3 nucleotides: TGCGCCAGCAGCTTGGATGCCTACCGGGACAGGGACACAGATACGCAGTATTTT. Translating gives CASSLDAYRDRDTDTQYF.